This T cell receptor (beta chain) was identified during a study of T cell changes during pregnancy in multiple sclerosis. To note about this clone: One junction end does not reproduce the germline sequence, and a read error may be involved.

Looked up from germline, CDR1 is SQVTM and CDR2 is ANQGSEA. The CDR3 is made up of 12 amino acids. Clones were read by immunoSEQ multiplex PCR, and TCRdb kept only the in-frame ones, dropping some. The data hold about 93,000 clones, with around 92% observed a single time. Sequenced material: peripheral blood, taken after pregnancy. The receptor's source is a female donor with multiple sclerosis, enrolled in a pregnancy study. This rearrangement joins TRBV29-1 to TRBJ1-2; D is perhaps TRBD1 (6 bases). The CDR3 reads CSGTTSNYGYTF. For the CDR3, the DNA is TGTTCGGGGACAACGTCCAACTATGGCTACACCTTC. Full variable domain (rest looked up from reference TRBV29-1 and TRBJ1-2): SAVISQKPSRDICQRGTSLTIQCQVDSQVTMMFWYRQQPGQSLTLIATANQGSEATYESGFVIDKFPISRPNLTFSTLTVSNMSPEDSSIYLCSGTTSNYGYTFGSGTRLTVV.